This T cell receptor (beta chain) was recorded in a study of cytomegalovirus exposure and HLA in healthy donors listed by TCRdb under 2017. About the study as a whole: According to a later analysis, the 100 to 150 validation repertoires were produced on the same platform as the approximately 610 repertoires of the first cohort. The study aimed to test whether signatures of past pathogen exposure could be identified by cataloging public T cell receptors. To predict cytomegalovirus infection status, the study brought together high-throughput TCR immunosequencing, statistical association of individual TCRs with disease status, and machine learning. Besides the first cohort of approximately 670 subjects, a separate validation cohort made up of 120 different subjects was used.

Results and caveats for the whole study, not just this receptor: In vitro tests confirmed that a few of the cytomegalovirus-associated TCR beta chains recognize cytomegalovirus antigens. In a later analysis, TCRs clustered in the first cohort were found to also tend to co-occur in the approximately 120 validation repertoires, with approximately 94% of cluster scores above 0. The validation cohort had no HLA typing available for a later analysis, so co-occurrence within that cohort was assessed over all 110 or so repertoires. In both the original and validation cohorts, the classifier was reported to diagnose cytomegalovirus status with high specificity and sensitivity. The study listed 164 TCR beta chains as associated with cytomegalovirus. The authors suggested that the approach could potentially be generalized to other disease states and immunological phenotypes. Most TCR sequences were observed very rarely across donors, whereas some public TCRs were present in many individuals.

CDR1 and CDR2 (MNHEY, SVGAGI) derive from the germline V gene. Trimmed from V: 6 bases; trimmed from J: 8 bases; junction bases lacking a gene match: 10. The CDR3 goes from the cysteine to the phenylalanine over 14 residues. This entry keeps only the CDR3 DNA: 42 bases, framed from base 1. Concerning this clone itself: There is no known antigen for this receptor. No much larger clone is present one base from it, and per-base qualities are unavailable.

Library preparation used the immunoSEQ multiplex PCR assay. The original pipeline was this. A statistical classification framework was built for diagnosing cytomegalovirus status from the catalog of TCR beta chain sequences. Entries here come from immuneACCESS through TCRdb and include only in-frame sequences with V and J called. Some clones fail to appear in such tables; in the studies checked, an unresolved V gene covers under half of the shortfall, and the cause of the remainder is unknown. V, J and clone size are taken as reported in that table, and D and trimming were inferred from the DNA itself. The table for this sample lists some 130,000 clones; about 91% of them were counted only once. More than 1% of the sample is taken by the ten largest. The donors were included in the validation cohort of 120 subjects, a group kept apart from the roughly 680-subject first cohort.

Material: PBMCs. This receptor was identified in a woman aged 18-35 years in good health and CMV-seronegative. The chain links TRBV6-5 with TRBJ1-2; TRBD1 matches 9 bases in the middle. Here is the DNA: TGTGCCAGCAGAAGGGGACAGGGCGGGGGGGGCTACACCTTC. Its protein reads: CASRRGQGGGGYTF.